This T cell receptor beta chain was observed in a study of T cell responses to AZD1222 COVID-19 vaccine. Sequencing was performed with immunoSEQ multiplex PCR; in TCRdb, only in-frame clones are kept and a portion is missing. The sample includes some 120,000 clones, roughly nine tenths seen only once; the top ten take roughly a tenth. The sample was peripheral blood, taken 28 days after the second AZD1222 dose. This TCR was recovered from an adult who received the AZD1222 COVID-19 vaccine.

The CDR3 loop is CASGLGVASYNEQFF. For the CDR3, the DNA is TGTGCTAGTGGTTTGGGGGTCGCTTCCTACAATGAGCAGTTCTTC. This rearrangement joins TRBV12-5 to TRBJ2-1; D unresolved. The V gene lost 1 base and the J gene lost 1 base, with 8 bases spanning the gap. Per germline, CDR1 LGHNT and CDR2 FRNRAP. The CDR3 is 15 residues long.